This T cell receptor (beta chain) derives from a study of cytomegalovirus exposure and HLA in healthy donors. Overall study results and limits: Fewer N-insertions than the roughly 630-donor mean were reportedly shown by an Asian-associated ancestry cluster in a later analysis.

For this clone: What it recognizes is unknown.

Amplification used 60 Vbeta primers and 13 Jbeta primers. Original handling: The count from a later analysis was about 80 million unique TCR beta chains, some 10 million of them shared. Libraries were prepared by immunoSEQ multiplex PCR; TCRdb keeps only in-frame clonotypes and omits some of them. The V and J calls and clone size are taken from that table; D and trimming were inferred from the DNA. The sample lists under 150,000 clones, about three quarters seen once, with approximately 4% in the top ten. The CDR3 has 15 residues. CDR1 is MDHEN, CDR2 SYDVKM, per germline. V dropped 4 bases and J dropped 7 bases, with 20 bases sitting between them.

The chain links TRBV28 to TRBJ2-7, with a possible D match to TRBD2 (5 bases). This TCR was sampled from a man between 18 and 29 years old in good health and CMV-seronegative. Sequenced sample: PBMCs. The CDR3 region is CASSSFREVRREQYF. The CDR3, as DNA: TGTGCCAGCAGTTCCTTTCGTGAGGTACGGAGGGAGCAGTACTTC.